These 29 T cell receptor beta chains were sequenced from one sample in a study of identical twins. TCRdb itself ran the 5' RACE reads through MiXCR, one entry per CDR3 protein. This table has around 230,000 distinct CDR3 sequences, roughly 7.1% appearing once. These data were also filed under a second study, of T cells expressing NK-cell markers.

Sequencing input: CD8+ T cells sorted from blood. The receptors were sampled from a woman aged 18-30 years in good health.

This clonotype has at least ten counts. The chain links TRBV12-3 or TRBV12-4 to TRBJ1-4; D call uncertain. V shed 3 bases and J shed 8 bases, with 10 bases lying between them. The CDR3 has 13 residues. This chain's CDR3 is CASSLVGGEKLFF. CDR3 nucleotides: TGTGCCAGCAGTTTGGTCGGAGGCGAAAAACTGTTTTTT.

Regarding this clonotype: One end of the junction varies from germline; a read error may be responsible. The rearrangement joins TRBV11-3 to TRBJ2-1; D may be TRBD1 (5 bases). Germline values: CDR1 SGHNT, CDR2 YENEEA. The CDR3 loop spans 16 amino acids. The CDR3 is CACSFLQGTLYNEQFF. The CDR3 DNA follows: TGTGCCTGCAGCTTTCTCCAGGGTACCCTATACAATGAGCAGTTCTTC.

This clonotype was seen a few times. The chain couples TRBV25-1 to TRBJ2-7; possibly TRBD1 for D (5 bases). There are 13 residues in the CDR3. Trimming shortened V by 4 bases and J by 5 bases, and 12 bases separated the two germline ends. CDR1 is MGHDK and CDR2 is SYGVNS in the germline V gene. CDR3 DNA sequence: TGTGCCAGCAGTGTTCAGGGTCGCGACGAGCAGTACTTC. Its translation: CASSVQGRDEQYF.

This clonotype was picked up many times. The chain recombines TRBV7-2 with TRBJ1-1, with D unclear. Germline CDR1 SGHTA, CDR2 FQGNSA. CDR3 size: 13 residues. With 7 bases removed from V and 0 bases from J, the gap between germline ends came to 9 bases. The CDR3: CASTLGLNTEAFF. CDR3 sequence (DNA): TGTGCCAGCACCTTGGGCCTGAACACTGAAGCTTTCTTT. Based on the CDR3 plus reference TRBV7-2 and TRBJ1-1, the full variable domain is GAGVSQSPSNKVTEKGKDVELRCDPISGHTALYWYRQSLGQGLEFLIYFQGNSAPDKSGLPSDRFSAERTGGSVSTLTIQRTQQEDSAVYLCASTLGLNTEAFFGQGTRLTVV.

V usage is TRBV29-1 and J usage is TRBJ1-4, with 10 bases lining up with TRBD1. Trimming at V came to 5 bases and at J to 12 bases, leaving 12 bases not matched to a gene. This CDR3 spans 14 amino acids. CDR1 and CDR2 (germline): SQVTM, ANQGSEA. CDR3 in amino acids: CSVFGQGGKGELFF. CDR3 nucleotide sequence: TGCAGCGTTTTTGGACAGGGGGGGAAAGGGGAACTGTTTTTT.

This clonotype was picked up many times. V usage is TRBV24-1 and J usage is TRBJ1-6; tentative D call: TRBD1 (6 bases). Looked up from germline, CDR1 is KGHDR and CDR2 is SFDVKD. This CDR3 is 13 amino acids long. V was shortened by 5 bases and J by 10 bases, with 11 bases between the two germline ends. The CDR3 nucleotides read TGTGCCACCAGTGCGGGGGGCGGCTCACCCCTCCACTTT. It specifies CATSAGGGSPLHF.

The chain has TRBV15 and TRBJ2-1, with unresolved D. Germline V gene sequence: CDR1 LNHNV, CDR2 YYDKDF (reference sequence). This CDR3 is built from 18 residues. The V end lost 3 bases, the J end lost 1 base, and 19 bases lay between the germline ends. The CDR3 loop is CATSSPILNPSSYNEQFF. CDR3 DNA sequence: TGTGCCACCAGCAGCCCAATCTTGAATCCTTCATCCTACAATGAGCAGTTCTTC.

This clonotype was detected many times. The chain uses TRBV5-1 and TRBJ1-5, with TRBD1 as a possible D gene (6 bases). Deletions cut 4 bases from V and 0 bases from J, with 11 bases between. CDR3 length equals 15 residues. Germline CDR1 reads SGHRS; CDR2 reads YFSETQ. CDR3 loop: CASSLQGYSNQPQHF. For the CDR3, the DNA is TGCGCCAGCAGCCTACAGGGATATAGCAATCAGCCCCAGCATTTT.

This clonotype has at least ten counts. The chain uses TRBV12-3 or TRBV12-4 and TRBJ2-7, with 7 nucleotides matching TRBD2. V dropped 5 bases and J dropped 6; count of bases not matched to a gene: 4. The CDR3 is made up of 12 amino acids. The CDR3 region is CASSPSGGEQYF. The CDR3 DNA follows: TGTGCCAGCAGTCCCTCGGGGGGCGAGCAGTACTTC.

This sequence joins TRBV13 and TRBJ2-2; D remains ambiguous. The CDR3 loop spans 14 amino acids. The V gene lost 3 bases and the J gene lost 4 bases, with 9 bases spanning the gap. CDR1 is PRHDT and CDR2 is FYEKMQ in the germline V gene (reference sequence). In DNA form, the CDR3 reads TGTGCCAGCAGCTTGGAGCCCGGCACCGGGGAGCTGTTTTTT. It encodes CASSLEPGTGELFF.

This clonotype was found many times. The V and J genes are TRBV20-1 and TRBJ1-6, with D tentatively TRBD1 (5 bases). The germline V gene has CDR1 DFQATT and CDR2 SNEGSKA (reference sequence). The CDR3 is 14 residues long. The ends were cut back, 0 bases at V and 13 bases at J, with 16 bases in the middle. DNA of the CDR3: TGCAGTGCTAGAGAGGAAGCAGGGTCGCATCCCCTCCACTTT. It specifies CSAREEAGSHPLHF.

This clonotype showed up many times. In DNA, the CDR3 is TGCGCCAGCAGCCAAGATAGATCCAGCTCCTACGAGCAGTACTTC. Its translation is CASSQDRSSSYEQYF. The chain recombines TRBV4-3 with TRBJ2-7; no firm D call. Germline assignment: CDR1 LGHNA and CDR2 YSLEER. With 0 bases removed from V and 0 bases from J, the gap between germline ends came to 9 bases. The CDR3 has 15 amino acids.

This clonotype was picked up a small number of times. The chain links TRBV29-1 to TRBJ2-5; 9 positions match TRBD1. V was pared by 8 bases and J by 3 bases, with 4 bases of the junction left unmatched. CDR3 length: 12 residues. CDR1 is SQVTM and CDR2 is ANQGSEA in the germline V gene. The CDR3 loop is CSFDRGEETQYF. The CDR3 DNA follows: TGCAGCTTCGACAGGGGGGAAGAGACCCAGTACTTC.

This clonotype was counted only a few times. The chain recombines TRBV20-1 with TRBJ2-7, with D possibly TRBD1 on 5 matching bases. With 3 bases removed from V and 0 bases from J, the gap between germline ends came to 9 bases. The CDR3 covers 13 residues. In germline, CDR1 is DFQATT, CDR2 SNEGSKA (reference sequence). CDR3 nucleotide sequence: TGCAGTGCTAGCGGCAGGGACTCCTACGAGCAGTACTTC. Translation: CSASGRDSYEQYF.

This clonotype showed up many times. CDR3 coding DNA: TGCGCCAGCAGCTTGGGCGGGTGGTCCTACAATGAGCAGTTCTTC. Protein: CASSLGGWSYNEQFF. V is TRBV5-1 and J is TRBJ2-1; tentatively, D is TRBD2 (5 bases). Trimming took 0 bases from V and 1 from J, leaving 8 bases between them. The germline V gene has CDR1 SGHRS and CDR2 YFSETQ. The CDR3 is made up of 15 amino acids.

This clonotype has more than one count but fewer than ten. The chain links TRBV7-8 to TRBJ2-7, with 8 bases lining up with TRBD1. The CDR3 is made up of 14 amino acids. From germline, CDR1 is SGHVS and CDR2 FQNEAQ. J lost 5 bases, V lost 5 bases, and 8 bases had no gene match. The DNA of the CDR3 is TGTGCCAGCAGCCAGGGACAGGTTTTCCACGAGCAGTACTTC. Its translation: CASSQGQVFHEQYF.

Worth noting for this clonotype: Its ends do not fully match the called genes, so a read error is possible. The genes are TRBV5-6 and TRBJ2-1, with TRBD2 matching 12 bases. The CDR3 has 16 residues. The V gene's germline CDR1 is SGHDT and CDR2 YYEEEE. The CDR3 region has the DNA TGTGCCAGCAGTATCTCTAGCGGGAGGGCCGTCGGTGAGGAGTTCTTC. It encodes CASSISSGRAVGEEFF. Full variable domain (missing parts from reference TRBV5-6 and TRBJ2-1): DAGVTQSPTHLIKTRGQQVTLRCSPKSGHDTVSWYQQALGQGPQFIFQYYEEEERQRGNFPDRFSGHQFPNYSSELNVNALLLGDSALYLCASSISSGRAVGEEFFGPGTRLTVL.

This clonotype appeared a few times. This sequence joins TRBV11-2 and TRBJ1-2; 8 bases are a match to TRBD1. The CDR3 spans 15 residues. The germline V gene has CDR1 SGHAT and CDR2 FQNNGV. V trimming: 1 base; J trimming: 4 bases; junction bases outside the gene matches: 5. The CDR3 DNA reads TGTGCCAGCAGCTTAGTGGGGGACAGGTCCTATGGCTACACCTTC. It specifies CASSLVGDRSYGYTF.

The table lists this clonotype with many counts. The CDR3 loop reads CASSLLAEGTYYGYTF. The CDR3, as DNA: TGTGCCAGCAGTTTATTGGCAGAAGGTACCTATTATGGCTACACCTTC. The chain employs TRBV27 and TRBJ1-2; D uncertain. V gave up 1 base and J gave up 5 bases, with 17 bases separating them. The CDR3 totals 16 residues. The germline gives CDR1 MNHEY, CDR2 SMNVEV (reference sequence).

This clonotype was observed a few times. The rearrangement links TRBV2 to TRBJ2-5; D gene ambiguous. CDR3 length equals 12 residues. V was shortened by 8 bases and J by 5 bases, with 12 bases between the two germline ends. Per the germline V gene, CDR1 is SNHLY and CDR2 is FYNNEI. The CDR3 sequence is CASDRTWETQYF. For the CDR3, the DNA is TGTGCCAGCGATCGCACTTGGGAGACCCAGTACTTC. Full variable domain (missing parts from reference TRBV2 and TRBJ2-5): EPEVTQTPSHQVTQMGQEVILRCVPISNHLYFYWYRQILGQKVEFLVSFYNNEISEKSEIFDDQFSVERPDGSNFTLKIRSTKLEDSAMYFCASDRTWETQYFGPGTRLLVL.

This clonotype was seen only a few times. The chain has TRBV9 and TRBJ1-1; no reliable D call. The CDR3 loop spans 14 amino acids. CDR1 and CDR2 from the germline V gene are SGDLS and YYNGEE. The V and J ends lost 0 bases and 5 bases respectively, with 11 bases between them. CDR3 amino acids: CASSVEGVGTEAFF. For the CDR3, the DNA is TGTGCCAGCAGCGTAGAGGGCGTGGGAACTGAAGCTTTCTTT.

This clonotype was recorded at least ten times. This sequence joins TRBV12-3 or TRBV12-4 and TRBJ2-5; 10 nucleotides agree with TRBD2. This CDR3 is 16 amino acids long. V lost 8 bases, J lost 1 base, and 10 bases stayed unmatched. In DNA, the CDR3 is TGTGCCAGCGGGTACTCTAGCGGGGGACCCCAAGAGACCCAGTACTTC. This codes for CASGYSSGGPQETQYF.

This clonotype was detected ten times or more. The CDR3: CASSPGQGRETQYF. The CDR3 DNA reads TGCGCCAGCAGCCCGGGACAGGGAAGGGAGACCCAGTACTTC. This rearrangement joins TRBV5-1 to TRBJ2-5; the match to TRBD1 covers 9 bases. Germline lookup yields CDR1 SGHRS and CDR2 YFSETQ. This CDR3 contains 14 residues. Trimming took 4 bases from V and 5 from J; bases not matched to a gene: 6.

The V call is TRBV4-1, the J call TRBJ1-4; 9 nucleotides align to TRBD1. Germline V gives CDR1 MGHRA, CDR2 YSYEKL. With 4 bases clipped from V and 7 bases from J, the junction kept 4 bases outside the gene matches. The CDR3 length is 14 residues. The CDR3 sequence is CASSPDRGSEKLFF. In DNA form, the CDR3 reads TGCGCCAGCAGCCCGGACAGGGGAAGTGAAAAACTGTTTTTT.

This clonotype was detected many times. The V and J genes are TRBV12-3 or TRBV12-4 and TRBJ2-1, with a weak D call TRBD1 (5 bases). With 7 bases removed from V and 1 base from J, the gap between germline ends came to 5 bases. The length of the CDR3 is 12 residues. The chain's CDR3 is CASKGSYNEQFF. The CDR3 DNA sequence: TGTGCCAGCAAGGGGTCCTACAATGAGCAGTTCTTC.

This clonotype was observed many times. This chain joins TRBV20-1 and TRBJ2-7; tentative D call: TRBD1 (6 bases). V dropped 0 bases and J dropped 3 bases, with 15 bases sitting between them. The germline V gene encodes CDR1 DFQATT and CDR2 SNEGSKA (reference sequence). The CDR3 contains 15 residues. In nucleotides, the CDR3 is TGCAGTGCTAGAGATACAGGGTATTGGAACTACGAGCAGTACTTC. As protein: CSARDTGYWNYEQYF.

The rearrangement links TRBV7-6 to TRBJ2-7; 7 bases map to TRBD2. The CDR3 sequence is 15 residues long. Germline V gene sequence: CDR1 SGHVS, CDR2 FNYEAQ. The V and J ends lost 6 bases and 0 bases, in that order; junction bases with no gene match: 8. CDR3 residues: CASSRGLDPSYEQYF. CDR3 in DNA: TGTGCCAGCAGTCGCGGACTAGACCCCTCCTACGAGCAGTACTTC.

This clonotype came up a few times. The chain uses TRBV12-3 or TRBV12-4 and TRBJ2-7; the D gene is possibly TRBD1 (6 bases). The CDR3 totals 14 residues. Trimming removed 4 bases from V and 4 bases from J, with 14 bases in between. The CDR3 is CASSSGTPEYEQYF. CDR3 coding DNA: TGTGCCAGCAGTTCCGGGACACCTGAGTACGAGCAGTACTTC.

This clonotype was detected ten times or more. This chain links TRBV12-3 or TRBV12-4 with TRBJ1-2; TRBD1 matches at 7 bases. The CDR3 covers 13 residues. The V gene end was trimmed by 8 bases and the J gene end by 7 bases; junction bases not matched to a gene: 10. The CDR3 sequence is CASRDSLHSGYTF. The CDR3 DNA is TGTGCCAGCCGGGACAGTCTTCATTCTGGCTACACCTTC.